The present TCR beta chain was sequenced within a study of beta chain features in type 1 diabetes. Reverse transcribing all isolated RNA meant expressed TCRB transcripts were sequenced. Method: immunoSEQ multiplex PCR; TCRdb's copy keeps in-frame clones and lacks some. The sample lists about 140,000 clones; about 7.1% were seen once. This clone was seen more than once but under ten times. There are 11 residues in the CDR3. V was pared by 6 bases and J by 5 bases, with 10 bases between. Per the germline V gene, CDR1 is DFQATT and CDR2 is SNEGSKA (reference sequence). The TCR sequence derives from a woman younger than 45 in good health. Source material: central memory CD4+ T cells from blood. V is TRBV20-1 and J is TRBJ2-5; D perhaps matches TRBD1 (6 bases). The CDR3 is CSATGTETQYF. The CDR3 DNA follows: TGCAGTGCAACAGGGACGGAGACCCAGTACTTC.